Detailed here is one T cell receptor (beta chain). Method: immunoSEQ multiplex PCR; TCRdb's copy keeps in-frame clones and lacks some. Of 8,900 or so clones listed, around 84% are singletons. CDR1 and CDR2 (germline): SGDLS, YYNGEE. The CDR3 is 15 residues long. V shed 0 bases, J shed 2 bases, and the junction held 1 base outside the gene matches. This entry is derived from a study of tumor T cells in aggressive B-cell lymphoma. The sequenced material came from tumor tissue. The chain has TRBV9 and TRBJ2-1; 8 positions match TRBD2. This TCR derives from an adult with diffuse large B cell lymphoma. As DNA, the CDR3 is TGTGCCAGCAGCGTAGCGGGGGGGCCCTACAATGAGCAGTTCTTC. Translated, it gives CASSVAGGPYNEQFF.